This record covers a single T cell receptor beta chain. Its antigen is as yet unknown. The junction had 10 bases not matched to a gene; V was cut back by 6 bases and J by 7 bases. The CDR3 sequence is 15 residues long. CDR1 MNHEY and CDR2 SVGAGI come from the germline V gene. This sample was included in a study of T cells after posttransplantation cyclophosphamide. Study results and limitations: TRB overlap between skin or GI tissue T cells and blood was limited. Donor-recipient repertoire similarity was low at 1-2 months, rising over year one. After PTCy, TRB diversity resembled that of CNI/methotrexate controls.

Assay: immunoSEQ multiplex PCR; the TCRdb copy retains only in-frame clones and omits some. The sample has around 15,000 clones, approximately 80% seen once. Controls had myeloablative marrow grafts with methotrexate and calcineurin inhibitor, sampled at 1 year. This TCR derives from a male patient aged 25-45 years who received an allogeneic stem cell transplant from an unrelated donor, was CMV-positive, and had acute and chronic GVHD. The graft donor may be the source of some T cells. Specimen: PBMCs, collected 410 to 450 days after allogeneic stem cell transplant with calcineurin inhibitor and methotrexate. The gene calls are TRBV6-5 and TRBJ1-2, with TRBD1 matching 11 bases. The CDR3 loop is CASRRTGQGATGYTF. The CDR3 bases are TGTGCCAGCAGAAGGACCGGACAGGGGGCGACTGGCTACACCTTC.